This entry describes one T cell receptor (beta chain). Its antigen is unidentified. TCRdb's copy holds only in-frame clones and misses some; the assay was immunoSEQ multiplex PCR. The sample comprises 150,000 to 200,000 clones, under 95% of which are singletons, and around 1.3% rests with the top ten. The data originate from a study of T cell responses to AZD1222 COVID-19 vaccine. Study-level points and caveats: Spike-wide coverage was observed for vaccine-associated CD4 TCRs, with dominant responses at 160-218 and 743-854. After the peak T cell response, and only then, were repertoires sampled. Females made up more of the donors, who were largely white British, and clonal diversity may have come out too low. Spike-specific TCR breadth and depth went up after people got two AZD1222 doses.

This receptor was taken from an adult in good health. The sequencing here drew on peripheral blood, taken on day 0 of AZD1222 vaccination.

The CDR3 nucleotides read TGTGCCAGCAGCCAAGATAACAGGCTAGCGCATCAAGAGACCCAGTACTTC. This sequence encodes CASSQDNRLAHQETQYF. This sequence joins TRBV14 and TRBJ2-5; perhaps TRBD2 as D (6 bases). CDR1 is SGHDN, CDR2 FVKESK, per germline. The CDR3 is made up of 17 amino acids. V dropped 0 bases and J dropped 2 bases, with 16 bases sitting between them.